The rows below give T cell receptor beta chains drawn from one sample of a study of T cells after yellow fever vaccination. TCRdb passed the 5' RACE reads through MiXCR, listing each CDR3 protein once. This sample has more than 80,000 distinct CDR3 sequences, with about 5.8% found just once. Source: CD8+ T cells sorted from PBMCs, taken 10 days after the yellow fever booster vaccination. These receptors were collected from a man younger than 35 who received the YFV17D yellow fever vaccine. CDR3s include the opening cysteine and the closing phenylalanine or tryptophan. D genes are given only for firm matches. Not every row has a clone size; where given, it reads once, few, many or a size class.

-	TRBJ2-5	TRBV29-1	-	CSAETQYF	TGCAGCGCTGAGACCCAGTACTTC
-	TRBJ1-1	TRBV4-1	-	CASSQPRSRTEAFF	TGCGCCAGCAGCCAACCCCGGTCCCGCACTGAAGCTTTCTTT
-	TRBJ1-1	TRBV6-5	few	CASSLGTPANTEAFF	TGTGCCAGCAGCCTCGGGACACCGGCCAACACTGAAGCTTTCTTT
-	TRBJ2-7	TRBV7-6	many	CASSSATGTYEQYF	TGTGCCAGCAGCTCCGCGACCGGGACCTACGAGCAGTACTTC
TRBD2	TRBJ2-5	TRBV20-1	-	CSAVSGVETQYF	TGCAGTGCAGTTAGCGGGGTCGAGACCCAGTACTTC
TRBD1	TRBJ2-5	TRBV29-1	many	CSVGTEETQYF	TGCAGCGTGGGGACAGAAGAGACCCAGTACTTC
-	TRBJ2-7	TRBV27	few	CASSIRTDYEQYF	TGTGCCAGCAGTATCCGGACAGACTACGAGCAGTACTTC
TRBD2	TRBJ2-3	TRBV3-1	many	CASSYGTSGTDTQYF	TGTGCCAGCAGCTACGGGACTAGCGGCACAGATACGCAGTATTTT
TRBD1	TRBJ1-5	TRBV4-1	-	CASSQKGGDQPQHF	TGCGCCAGCAGCCAAAAAGGGGGCGATCAGCCCCAGCATTTT
-	TRBJ2-7	TRBV12-5	few	CASGFPLLEQYF	TGTGCTAGTGGTTTTCCCCTTCTCGAGCAGTACTTC
TRBD1	TRBJ2-2	TRBV7-2	many	CASRYRGTGELFF	TGTGCCAGCAGGTACAGGGGGACCGGGGAGCTGTTTTTT
TRBD2	TRBJ2-5	TRBV9	-	CASSSSGGRVETQYF	TGTGCCAGCAGCTCAAGCGGGGGGCGGGTAGAGACCCAGTACTTC
-	TRBJ2-7	TRBV6-1	few	CAITGGDVYEQYF	TGTGCCATTACTGGCGGGGATGTCTACGAGCAGTACTTC
TRBD2	TRBJ2-5	TRBV4-2	-	CASSQDPAGLGKTQYF	TGTGCCAGCAGCCAAGATCCGGCGGGACTAGGAAAGACCCAGTACTTC
-	TRBJ2-5	TRBV28	few	CASSGAGRSIETQYF	TGTGCCAGCAGTGGCGCGGGACGGAGTATAGAGACCCAGTACTTC
-	TRBJ2-7	TRBV20-1	many	CSARDRIRDPPYYEQYF	TGCAGTGCTAGAGATCGAATTCGGGACCCACCCTACTACGAGCAGTACTTC
-	TRBJ2-2	TRBV7-2	many	CASSRGPGNTGELFF	TGTGCCAGCAGCAGAGGGCCAGGGAACACCGGGGAGCTGTTTTTT
-	TRBJ2-3	TRBV6-6	-	CASSYLAGRADTQYF	TGTGCCAGCAGTTACTTGGCGGGGCGGGCAGATACGCAGTATTTT
-	TRBJ1-5	TRBV12-3/TRBV12-4	few	CASSYGEGYSNQPQHF	TGTGCCAGCAGCTACGGGGAGGGGTATAGCAATCAGCCCCAGCATTTT
-	TRBJ1-1	TRBV7-3	few	CASSFEAGWEAFF	TGTGCCAGCAGCTTCGAAGCCGGGTGGGAAGCTTTCTTT
-	TRBJ2-1	TRBV29-1	-	CSASGGSHSYNEQFF	TGCAGCGCCTCTGGGGGTTCCCACTCCTACAATGAGCAGTTCTTC
TRBD1	TRBJ1-2	TRBV5-6	few	CASGRGQFKF	TGTGCCAGCGGCCGGGGACAGTTTAAATTC
-	TRBJ2-2	TRBV4-3	few	CASSQGLNTGELFF	TGCGCCAGCAGCCAAGGGCTTAACACCGGGGAGCTGTTTTTT
-	TRBJ1-1	TRBV20-1	-	CSAPDLDRLNTEAFF	TGCAGTGCTCCCGACCTTGACAGGTTGAACACTGAAGCTTTCTTT
TRBD2	TRBJ2-2	TRBV5-1	-	CASSPRGAGGTGELFF	TGCGCCAGCAGCCCTCGGGGAGCGGGGGGCACCGGGGAGCTGTTTTTT
-	TRBJ2-2	TRBV27	few	CASSRPDGGELFF	TGTGCCAGCAGTAGGCCAGATGGCGGGGAGCTGTTTTTT
-	TRBJ1-5	TRBV23-1	few	CASSLESGPHSNQPQHF	TGCGCCAGCAGCCTAGAATCAGGGCCTCATAGCAATCAGCCCCAGCATTTT
TRBD1	TRBJ2-5	TRBV12-3/TRBV12-4	few	CASSYRGPQETQYF	TGTGCCAGCAGCTACAGGGGGCCCCAAGAGACCCAGTACTTC
-	TRBJ1-1	TRBV7-9	few	CASTWRAEAFF	TGTGCCAGCACGTGGAGGGCTGAAGCTTTCTTT
TRBD1	TRBJ1-5	TRBV5-5	few	CASSLDPPGDRVRPQHF	TGTGCCAGCAGCTTAGACCCACCGGGGGACAGGGTTCGTCCCCAGCATTTT
TRBD2	TRBJ2-3	TRBV29-1	-	CSVDFAGGPYTSTDTQYF	TGCAGCGTTGATTTTGCGGGGGGGCCCTACACTAGCACAGATACGCAGTATTTT
TRBD1	TRBJ2-4	TRBV9	few	CASSVGTGGTKNIQYF	TGTGCCAGCAGCGTAGGGACAGGGGGTACCAAAAACATTCAGTACTTC
-	TRBJ2-7	TRBV20-1	-	CSATRERDEQYF	TGCAGTGCTACCAGGGAAAGAGACGAGCAGTACTTC
-	TRBJ2-3	TRBV5-1	-	CASSLAYLTDTQYF	TGCGCCAGCAGCTTGGCCTACCTTACAGATACGCAGTATTTT
-	TRBJ2-4	TRBV4-1	few	CASSHTGQLAKNIQYF	TGCGCCAGCAGCCACACGGGACAACTAGCCAAAAACATTCAGTACTTC
-	TRBJ1-4	TRBV7-6	few	CASSLGGGDLELFF	TGTGCCAGCAGCTTAGGGGGGGGGGATTTGGAACTGTTTTTT
TRBD1	TRBJ1-5	TRBV6-2/TRBV6-3	-	CASSAAPTGWGQPQHF	TGTGCCAGCAGTGCGGCGCCGACAGGGTGGGGACAGCCCCAGCATTTT
-	TRBJ2-3	TRBV5-4	few	CASSFLSPVRGDTQYF	TGTGCCAGCAGCTTTCTATCCCCTGTCAGGGGAGATACGCAGTATTTT
-	TRBJ1-5	TRBV4-1	few	CASSPTSSNQPQHF	TGCGCCAGCAGCCCAACTTCCAGCAATCAGCCCCAGCATTTT
-	TRBJ2-1	TRBV25-1	many	CASSMDEQFF	TGTGCCAGCAGTATGGATGAGCAGTTCTTC
TRBD2	TRBJ2-5	TRBV7-3	-	CASSLVAGGLGTQYF	TGTGCCAGCAGCTTAGTAGCGGGGGGTCTAGGGACCCAGTACTTC
-	TRBJ2-5	TRBV15	many	CATSTRLEILQETQYF	TGTGCCACCAGCACCAGACTAGAAATTTTACAAGAGACCCAGTACTTC
TRBD1	TRBJ2-5	TRBV19	few	CASLGSTGQGGTPGETQYF	TGTGCCAGCTTGGGGAGCACGGGACAGGGAGGCACTCCGGGAGAGACCCAGTACTTC
-	TRBJ1-2	TRBV7-9	-	CASSLAPTGLYGYTF	TGTGCCAGCAGCTTAGCCCCGACGGGTCTCTATGGCTACACCTTC
-	TRBJ1-1	TRBV12-5	many	CASGATGRNTEAFF	TGTGCTAGTGGCGCGACAGGACGGAACACTGAAGCTTTCTTT
-	TRBJ2-7	TRBV27	few	CASSLRAWSYEQYF	TGTGCCAGCAGTTTAAGAGCATGGTCCTACGAGCAGTACTTC
-	TRBJ2-1	TRBV21-1	-	CASSTPETTEQFF	TGTGCCAGCAGCACCCCCGAGACTACCGAGCAGTTCTTC
-	TRBJ2-7	TRBV5-6	many	CASSPGQSYEQYF	TGTGCCAGCAGCCCGGGCCAGTCCTACGAGCAGTACTTC
-	TRBJ1-6	TRBV3-1	-	CASSQAPGRHNSPLHF	TGTGCCAGCAGCCAAGCCCCGGGCCGGCATAATTCACCCCTCCACTTT
-	TRBJ2-3	TRBV27	-	CASSSPPTDTQYF	TGTGCCAGCAGTTCCCCGCCAACAGATACGCAGTATTTT
-	TRBJ2-2	TRBV7-2	few	CASSGGLAGYQELFF	TGTGCCAGCAGCGGCGGCCTAGCCGGGTATCAGGAGCTGTTTTTT
-	TRBJ2-7	TRBV5-1	few	CASSLRGADYEQYF	TGCGCCAGCAGCTTGCGGGGGGCCGACTACGAGCAGTACTTC
TRBD1	TRBJ1-2	TRBV19	-	CASRTGGEGYTF	TGTGCCAGTCGAACAGGGGGCGAGGGCTACACCTTC
-	TRBJ1-4	TRBV18	many	CASSPEGSATNEKLFF	TGTGCCAGCTCGCCCGAAGGATCCGCAACTAATGAAAAACTGTTTTTT
-	TRBJ2-3	TRBV5-5	many	CASSFTTDTQYF	TGTGCCAGCAGCTTCACCACAGATACGCAGTATTTT
TRBD2	TRBJ2-1	TRBV7-2	-	CASSLGLAGLNEQFF	TGTGCCAGCAGCCTCGGGCTAGCGGGACTCAATGAGCAGTTCTTC
-	TRBJ1-4	TRBV7-6	many	CASSLVQGGGEKLFF	TGTGCCAGCAGCTTAGTCCAGGGAGGAGGAGAAAAACTGTTTTTT
-	TRBJ1-1	TRBV6-2/TRBV6-3	few	CASSQGDLSGTEAFF	TGTGCCAGCAGCCAAGGGGACTTAAGCGGTACTGAAGCTTTCTTT
-	TRBJ2-3	TRBV4-3	few	CASSQRGGRGVTDTQYF	TGCGCCAGCAGCCAAAGGGGAGGGAGGGGGGTCACAGATACGCAGTATTTT
-	TRBJ2-5	TRBV11-2	-	CASSLDFRGETQYF	TGTGCCAGCAGCTTAGATTTCAGGGGAGAGACCCAGTACTTC